The 13 T cell receptor beta chains given below trace back to one sample, sequenced in a study of T cell changes during pregnancy in multiple sclerosis. Clones were read by immunoSEQ multiplex PCR, and TCRdb kept only the in-frame ones, dropping some. The data show approximately 40,000 clones, under 95% seen once. The sample here was CD4+ T cells from peripheral blood mononuclear cells, taken in the third trimester of pregnancy. The receptors shown here come from a female donor in good health, enrolled as a control in a pregnancy study.

V is TRBV19 and J is TRBJ2-7; D possibly corresponds to TRBD1 (5 bases). CDR3 length equals 13 residues. V lost 1 base and J lost 9, with 13 bases in between. The germline CDR1 and CDR2 sequences are LNHDA and SQIVND (reference sequence). The CDR3 DNA is TGTGCCAGTAGTATAGGTTTCCGACAGAGGCAGTACTTC. Its protein product is CASSIGFRQRQYF.

The chain is built from TRBV13 and TRBJ1-2; 10 positions agree with TRBD1. CDR1 is PRHDT, CDR2 FYEKMQ, per germline (reference sequence). The CDR3 has 15 residues. V trimming: 5 bases; J trimming: 7 bases; junction bases outside the gene matches: 10. The CDR3 region is CASSDPWDRGGGYTF. CDR3 bases: TGTGCCAGCAGCGACCCCTGGGACAGGGGAGGTGGCTACACCTTC.

The J gene is TRBJ2-5, the V gene TRBV9; D ambiguous. The length of the CDR3 is 14 residues. Germline CDR1 is SGDLS and CDR2 is YYNGEE. V lost 0 bases to trimming and J lost 4 bases, with 10 bases between them. The CDR3 loop reads CASSVGPGLETQYF. In DNA form, the CDR3 reads TGTGCCAGCAGCGTAGGACCAGGTTTAGAGACCCAGTACTTC. Looking up the rest from reference TRBV9 and TRBJ2-5 gives the full variable domain: DSGVTQTPKHLITATGQRVTLRCSPRSGDLSVYWYQQSLDQGLQFLIQYYNGEERAKGNILERFSAQQFPDLHSELNLSSLELGDSALYFCASSVGPGLETQYFGPGTRLLVL.

This clone was picked up one time. V and J are TRBV7-3 and TRBJ2-2; TRBD2 matches at 10 bases. CDR3 length equals 14 residues. Germline assignment: CDR1 SGHTA and CDR2 FQGTGA. V trimming: 5 bases; J trimming: 5 bases; junction bases outside the gene matches: 2. Written as DNA, the CDR3 is TGTGCCAGCAGCAGCGGGGGGGGTACCGGGGAGCTGTTTTTT. It codes for CASSSGGGTGELFF.

CDR3 loop: CASSIDTGISNTEAFF. CDR3 in DNA: TGTGCCAGTAGTATAGACACAGGGATCTCGAACACTGAAGCTTTCTTT. The gene calls are TRBV19 and TRBJ1-1; D may be TRBD1 (6 bases). The CDR3 length is 16 residues. The V end lost 0 bases, the J end lost 1 base, and 12 bases lay between the germline ends. The V gene's germline CDR1 is LNHDA and CDR2 SQIVND (reference sequence).

CDR3 bases: TGTGCCAGCAGCCAAGTTGGCGCCGGGACTTACACAGATACGCAGTATTTT. Amino acids: CASSQVGAGTYTDTQYF. V is TRBV4-2 and J is TRBJ2-3; D is perhaps TRBD2 (6 bases). From germline, CDR1 is LGHNA and CDR2 YNFKEQ. The CDR3 consists of 17 residues. With 1 base removed from V and 2 bases from J, the gap between germline ends came to 16 bases.

V and J are TRBV6-5 and TRBJ2-1, with a weak D call TRBD2 (6 bases). Germline V gene sequence: CDR1 MNHEY, CDR2 SVGAGI. The length of the CDR3 is 16 residues. The V gene lost 2 bases and the J gene lost 4 bases, with 15 bases spanning the gap. CDR3 DNA: TGTGCCAGCAGTTACGAGAGGGCGCGGGGTTACAATGAGCAGTTCTTC. It encodes CASSYERARGYNEQFF.

The V gene is TRBV6-5, the J gene TRBJ2-3; TRBD2 is a possible D gene (6 bases). The CDR3 contains 11 residues. Per germline, CDR1 MNHEY and CDR2 SVGAGI. Trimming cost V 6 bases and J 13 bases, with 14 bases left between them. The DNA for the CDR3 is TGTGCCAGCAGGACCTCGGGAGTTGAGTATTTT. Translated: CASRTSGVEYF.

Turning to this clone: At one end, the junction sequence differs from germline, possibly due to a read error. J is TRBJ2-2 and V is TRBV28; no reliable D call. The CDR3 is 15 amino acids. Germline CDR1 and CDR2: MDHEN and SYDVKM. CDR3 bases: TGTGCCAGTAGTTCGCCAGGAACGAACACCGGGGAGCTGTTTTTT. It yields the protein CASSSPGTNTGELFF.

The gene calls are TRBV6-4 and TRBJ2-5; no clear D. The CDR3 extends over 12 amino acids. The germline gives CDR1 MRHNA, CDR2 SNTAGT. The ends were cut back, 11 bases at V and 4 bases at J, with 14 bases in the middle. CDR3 protein: CARPANSETQYF. CDR3 DNA: TGTGCCCGTCCAGCGAACTCAGAGACCCAGTACTTC.

This clone was detected only once. The CDR3 region is CATSRDSPGASGELFF. The DNA of the CDR3 is TGTGCCACCAGCAGAGATAGCCCCGGTGCAAGCGGGGAGCTGTTTTTT. The chain joins TRBV15 to TRBJ2-2; D remains ambiguous. The CDR3 totals 16 residues. V lost 0 bases and J lost 7, with 15 bases in between. Germline V gene lookup returns CDR1 LNHNV and CDR2 YYDKDF (reference sequence).

The chain has TRBV6-5 and TRBJ2-5, with 8 bases that match TRBD2. This CDR3 region has 14 residues. The V gene end was trimmed by 6 bases and the J gene end by 1 base; junction bases not matched to a gene: 4. Germline CDR1 and CDR2: MNHEY and SVGAGI. CDR3 sequence (DNA): TGTGCCAGCAGAGTAGCGGGGCGCCAAGAGACCCAGTACTTC. This codes for CASRVAGRQETQYF.

The V call is TRBV7-9, the J call TRBJ1-1, with 7 bases that match TRBD1. The length of the CDR3 is 14 residues. The V and J ends lost 3 bases and 4 bases, in that order; junction bases with no gene match: 5. Germline-derived CDR1 and CDR2 are SEHNR and FQNEAQ (reference sequence). The CDR3 loop is CASSFLGQVTEAFF. The DNA for the CDR3 is TGTGCCAGCAGCTTCCTCGGACAGGTCACTGAAGCTTTCTTT.